A single sample is the source of the 9 T cell receptor beta chains below, sequenced in a study of T-cell memory formation after mild COVID-19. TCRdb re-derived calls from the 5' RACE reads in MiXCR, one entry per CDR3 protein. The sample has fewer than 450,000 distinct CDR3 sequences, 21% seen once. Specimen: PBMCs or a T cell subset sorted from them (not recorded which). These receptors were collected from an adult woman who had mild COVID-19 (a few samples of this study predate the infection). Cell type and time point are not known.

This clonotype was picked up a small number of times. The chain has TRBV6-6 and TRBJ2-5, with D hard to call. Trimming stripped 7 bases from V and 2 bases from J, with 11 bases between. Germline-derived CDR1 and CDR2 are MNHNY and SVGAGI (reference sequence). The CDR3 totals 13 residues. The CDR3 nucleotides read TGTGCCAGCAAGGGTAACGCTCAAGAGACCCAGTACTTC. Translation gives CASKGNAQETQYF.

This chain links TRBV12-3 or TRBV12-4 with TRBJ2-2, with TRBD2 matching 9 bases. The CDR3 has 15 amino acids. The V and J ends lost 3 bases and 6 bases, in that order; junction bases with no gene match: 5. DNA of the CDR3: TGTGCCAGCAGTTTTCGCGGGGGGGCCGCCGGGGAGCTGTTTTTT. This translates into CASSFRGGAAGELFF.

This clonotype came up a few times. The chain combines TRBV4-2 with TRBJ1-4; no clear D. The germline V gene encodes CDR1 LGHNA and CDR2 YNFKEQ. The CDR3 has 16 amino acids. Trimming stripped 2 bases from V and 3 bases from J, with 13 bases between. CDR3 in DNA: TGTGCCAGCAGCCAATACGCGGAAGTAGCTAATGAAAAACTGTTTTTT. Amino acids: CASSQYAEVANEKLFF.

This clonotype showed up just a few times. The V and J genes are TRBV30 and TRBJ2-4; tentatively, D is TRBD1 or TRBD2 (5 bases each). Germline assignment: CDR1 GTSNPN and CDR2 SVGIG (reference sequence). V dropped 0 bases and J dropped 5 bases, with 8 bases sitting between them. The CDR3 has 13 amino acids. The CDR3 protein is CAWSVPGQNIQYF. CDR3 DNA: TGTGCCTGGAGTGTACCGGGACAAAACATTCAGTACTTC.

The chain is built from TRBV15 and TRBJ2-5; D is unclear. CDR1 is LNHNV, CDR2 YYDKDF, per germline (reference sequence). This CDR3 spans 15 amino acids. The V end was cut by 0 bases, the J end by 7 bases, with 15 bases between. The chain's CDR3 is CATSRESWVDWTQYF. DNA of the CDR3: TGTGCCACCAGCAGAGAGAGTTGGGTCGATTGGACCCAGTACTTC. Drawing the rest from reference TRBV15 and TRBJ2-5, the complete variable domain is DAMVIQNPRYQVTQFGKPVTLSCSQTLNHNVMYWYQQKSSQAPKLLFHYYDKDFNNEADTPDNFQSRRPNTSFCFLDIRSPGLGDTAMYLCATSRESWVDWTQYFGPGTRLLVL.

In its sample, this clonotype was seen a few times. The chain combines TRBV6-1 with TRBJ2-3, with TRBD1 identical over 7 bases. Germline V lookup: CDR1 MNHNS, CDR2 SASEGT. The CDR3 length is 16 residues. Trimming took 6 bases from V and 1 from J; bases not matched to a gene: 10. CDR3 DNA: TGTGCCAGCAGGTCCCCGACAGGGATTCGCACAGATACGCAGTATTTT. This sequence encodes CASRSPTGIRTDTQYF.

This clonotype was seen a handful of times. The chain combines TRBV24-1 with TRBJ2-1; 13 bases are a match to TRBD2. The germline V gene has CDR1 KGHDR and CDR2 SFDVKD. After removal of 5 bases from V and 4 bases from J, the junction contained 7 bases not matched to a gene. The CDR3 totals 17 residues. The CDR3 bases are TGTGCCACCAGTGGAACCGGGACTAGCGGGGTTTACAATGAGCAGTTCTTC. Its translation is CATSGTGTSGVYNEQFF.

The chain links TRBV6-2 or TRBV6-3 to TRBJ1-1; weak D call: TRBD1 (5 bases). The V and J ends lost 7 bases and 1 base respectively, with 13 bases between them. CDR1 MNHEY and CDR2 SVGEGT come from the germline V gene. CDR3 length: 14 residues. CDR3 region: CASNPRAGNTEAFF. For the CDR3, the DNA is TGTGCCAGCAACCCCAGGGCAGGGAACACTGAAGCTTTCTTT.

V and J are TRBV27 and TRBJ1-1; D is unresolved. The CDR3 totals 13 residues. V gave up 3 bases and J gave up 4 bases, with 9 bases separating them. CDR1 is MNHEY, CDR2 SMNVEV, per germline (reference sequence). The chain's CDR3 is CASSFAGPTEAFF. CDR3 nucleotide sequence: TGTGCCAGCAGTTTCGCTGGGCCCACTGAAGCTTTCTTT.